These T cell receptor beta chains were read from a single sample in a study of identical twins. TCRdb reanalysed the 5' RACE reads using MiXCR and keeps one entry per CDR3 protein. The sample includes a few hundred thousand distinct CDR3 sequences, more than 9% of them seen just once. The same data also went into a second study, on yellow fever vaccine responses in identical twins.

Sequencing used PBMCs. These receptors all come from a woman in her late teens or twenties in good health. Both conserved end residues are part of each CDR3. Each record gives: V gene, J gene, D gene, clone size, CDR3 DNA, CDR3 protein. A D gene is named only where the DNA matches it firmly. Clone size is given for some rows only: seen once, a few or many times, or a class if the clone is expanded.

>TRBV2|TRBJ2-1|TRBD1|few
TGTGCCAGCAGTTCACCGGGACAGGGGGATCTCAGGTCCTACAATGAGCAGTTCTTC
CASSSPGQGDLRSYNEQFF
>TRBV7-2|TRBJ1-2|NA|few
TGTGCCAGCAGCCAGGACGGGATCTATGGCTACACCTTC
CASSQDGIYGYTF
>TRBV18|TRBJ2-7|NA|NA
TGTGCCAGCTCACCAACGCCCCAAAGCGGGCAGTACTTC
CASSPTPQSGQYF
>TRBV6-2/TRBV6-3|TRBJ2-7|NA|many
TGTGCCAGCAGTTACTCCGGGACCGGATCCTACGAGCAGTACTTC
CASSYSGTGSYEQYF
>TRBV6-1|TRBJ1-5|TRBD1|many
TGTGCCAGCAGCCGAAGCGGGACAGGCAATCAGCCCCAGCATTTT
CASSRSGTGNQPQHF
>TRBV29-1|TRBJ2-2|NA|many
TGCAGCGTTGAATTCGCGGGACAGGGGGAGCTGTTTTTT
CSVEFAGQGELFF
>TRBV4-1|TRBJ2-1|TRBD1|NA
TGCGCCAGCAGCCAGACAGGGGGAGTGGGGGTCAATGAGCAGTTCTTC
CASSQTGGVGVNEQFF
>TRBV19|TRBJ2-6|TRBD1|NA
TGTGCCAGTAGTAGAGACAGGGACATAATCTCTGGGGCCAACGTCCTGACTTTC
CASSRDRDIISGANVLTF
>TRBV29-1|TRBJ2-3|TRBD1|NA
TGCAGCGGGACAGGGGGCGCCTCCACAGATACGCAGTATTTT
CSGTGGASTDTQYF
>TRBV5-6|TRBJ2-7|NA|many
TGTGCCAGCAGCTTCCGGCAGATGATTTCCTACGAGCAGTACTTC
CASSFRQMISYEQYF
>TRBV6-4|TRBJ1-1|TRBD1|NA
TGTGCCAGCAGATCATCCGGACAGGGACAAACTGAAGCTTTCTTT
CASRSSGQGQTEAFF
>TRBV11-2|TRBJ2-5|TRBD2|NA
TGTGCCAGCAGCTTTTGGACTAGCGGGAGTAGTGAGACCCAGTACTTC
CASSFWTSGSSETQYF
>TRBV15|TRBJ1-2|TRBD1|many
TGTGCCACCAGCAGCCAACCGACAGGGGTGGAGGGCTACACCTTC
CATSSQPTGVEGYTF
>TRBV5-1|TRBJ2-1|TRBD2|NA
TGCGCCAGCGCATTAGCGGGAGCCCTCGAGCAGTTCTTC
CASALAGALEQFF
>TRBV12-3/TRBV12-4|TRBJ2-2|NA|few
TGTGCCAGCAGTTTAGAGGTTTCGGGAGGGGGCGGCGGGGAGCTGTTTTTT
CASSLEVSGGGGGELFF
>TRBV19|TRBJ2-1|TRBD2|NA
TGTGCCAGTAGTGCGACTAGCACGTACAATGAGCAGTTCTTC
CASSATSTYNEQFF
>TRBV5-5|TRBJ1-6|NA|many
TGTGCCAGCAGCTTTCTTGGGAGCTCCTATAATTCACCCCTCCACTTT
CASSFLGSSYNSPLHF
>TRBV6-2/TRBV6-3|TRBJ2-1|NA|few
TGTGCCAGCAGTTACGGCTCAGAAGGGCAGTTCTTC
CASSYGSEGQFF
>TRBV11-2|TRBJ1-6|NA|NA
TGTGCCAGCAGCCCCCGCGGGCGGGTGAATTCACCCCTCCACTTT
CASSPRGRVNSPLHF
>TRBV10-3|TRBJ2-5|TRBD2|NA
TGTGCCATCAAACGGGGACTAGCGGGAGAGGGGGAGACCCAGTACTTC
CAIKRGLAGEGETQYF
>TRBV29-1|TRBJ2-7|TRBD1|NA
TGCAGCGCTGCAGGGGGCAAAGACTTCTACGAGCAGTACTTC
CSAAGGKDFYEQYF
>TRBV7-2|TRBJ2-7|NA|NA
TGTGCCAGCAGCTTAGGGGGCGGGACAGCGAAGATCTACGAGCAGTACTTC
CASSLGGGTAKIYEQYF
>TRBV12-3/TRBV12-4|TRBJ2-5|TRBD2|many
TGTGCCAGCAGCAGCGGGGGGGTTTCGGGGACCCAGTACTTC
CASSSGGVSGTQYF
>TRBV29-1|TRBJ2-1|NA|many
TGCAGCTCCAAGGCTAGCGATTACAATGAGCAGTTCTTC
CSSKASDYNEQFF
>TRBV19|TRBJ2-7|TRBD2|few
TGTGCCAGTAGTACGGGACTAGGGACCTACGAGCAGTACTTC
CASSTGLGTYEQYF
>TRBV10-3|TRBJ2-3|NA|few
TGTGCCATCAGTGAGGGGGCCGGGGGCACAGATACGCAGTATTTT
CAISEGAGGTDTQYF
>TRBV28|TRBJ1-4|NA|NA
TGTGCCAGCTCGGGGGATAATGAAAAACTGTTTTTT
CASSGDNEKLFF
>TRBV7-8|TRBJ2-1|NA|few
TGTGCCAGCAGCCGCCTCCGGGTCGAGCAGTTCTTC
CASSRLRVEQFF
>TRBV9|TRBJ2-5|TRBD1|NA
TGTGCCAGCAGCGCCTCTGTTCGGGACAGTCAAGAGACCCAGTACTTC
CASSASVRDSQETQYF
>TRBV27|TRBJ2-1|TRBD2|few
TGTGCCAGCATCTCTGGCGGGAGCTCGTATGAGCAGTTCTTC
CASISGGSSYEQFF
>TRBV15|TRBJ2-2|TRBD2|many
TGTGCCACCAGCCGGGGACTAGCGGGAGGGTTGGGCTCCACCGGGGAGCTGTTTTTT
CATSRGLAGGLGSTGELFF